A selection of T cell receptor beta chains follows, all from one sample in a study of cytomegalovirus exposure and HLA in healthy donors. Sequenced by immunoSEQ multiplex PCR; TCRdb stores in-frame clones only, minus some. The sample lists roughly 140,000 clones, approximately 86% seen once, with approximately 8% in the top ten. The sequenced material came from PBMCs. These receptors originate from a woman between 18 and 29 years old in good health and CMV-seropositive. CDR3s include the opening cysteine and the closing phenylalanine or tryptophan. A D gene is named only where the DNA matches it firmly. Clone size is given for some rows only: seen once, a few or many times, or a class if the clone is expanded.

size	J	V	D	CDR3	DNA
NA	TRBJ1-6	TRBV5-8	NA	CASSLDRDNSPLHF	TGTGCCAGCAGCTTGGACAGGGATAATTCACCCCTCCACTTT
NA	TRBJ1-3	TRBV9	NA	CASSVDPESNTIYF	TGTGCCAGCAGCGTAGACCCGGAGTCGAACACCATATATTTT
NA	TRBJ1-1	TRBV18	TRBD1	CASSPFDRGPGDAEAFF	TGTGCCAGCTCACCGTTCGACAGGGGGCCGGGGGACGCTGAAGCTTTCTTT
NA	TRBJ1-6	TRBV28	NA	CASSFPTTRGPYNSPLHF	TGTGCCAGCAGTTTCCCCACAACCAGGGGCCCTTATAATTCACCCCTCCACTTT
NA	TRBJ2-7	TRBV5-6	NA	CASSPPAGARGQYF	TGTGCCAGCAGCCCCCCCGCGGGGGCCCGAGGGCAGTACTTC
once	TRBJ1-2	TRBV30	NA	CAWSVPPVNYGYTF	TGTGCCTGGAGTGTACCTCCAGTTAACTATGGCTACACCTTC
NA	TRBJ2-2	TRBV27	NA	CASSLITTGELFF	TGTGCCAGCAGTTTAATTACTACCGGGGAGCTGTTTTTT
NA	TRBJ2-5	TRBV15	NA	CATSRGTSQETQYF	TGTGCCACCAGCAGAGGTACTAGCCAAGAGACCCAGTACTTC
NA	TRBJ2-5	TRBV30	TRBD2	CAWRAGGPWETQYF	TGTGCCTGGAGGGCGGGAGGGCCGTGGGAGACCCAGTACTTC
NA	TRBJ1-3	TRBV29-1	TRBD1	CSVRTGAAGNTIYF	TGCAGCGTTCGTACAGGGGCCGCTGGAAACACCATATATTTT
NA	TRBJ1-2	TRBV28	TRBD1	CASSLHRGFPGYTF	TGTGCCAGCAGTCTCCACAGGGGGTTCCCTGGCTACACCTTC
NA	TRBJ2-2	TRBV7-8	NA	CASSFRGGTGELFF	TGTGCCAGCAGCTTCAGGGGTGGCACCGGGGAGCTGTTTTTT
NA	TRBJ2-1	TRBV19	TRBD2	CASSTPLAGVGEQFF	TGTGCCAGTAGTACCCCACTAGCGGGGGTAGGTGAGCAGTTCTTC
NA	TRBJ2-5	TRBV5-1	TRBD2	CASTLLAGGVETQYF	TGCGCCAGCACCCTGCTAGCGGGGGGTGTAGAGACCCAGTACTTC
few	TRBJ1-1	TRBV28	TRBD1	CASGTGGWSTEAFF	TGTGCCAGTGGGACAGGGGGCTGGAGCACTGAAGCTTTCTTT
NA	TRBJ2-2	TRBV21-1	NA	CASSSRTGSSGELFF	TGTGCCAGCAGCTCCCGGACAGGGAGTAGCGGGGAGCTGTTTTTT
few	TRBJ2-3	TRBV5-1	TRBD2	CASSLRPSGGSFTDTQYF	TGCGCCAGCAGCTTGAGGCCTAGCGGGGGCAGCTTCACAGATACGCAGTATTTT
NA	TRBJ1-2	TRBV28	TRBD1	CASRPAGTGLYGYTF	TGTGCCAGCAGGCCAGCCGGGACAGGTCTTTATGGCTACACCTTC
once	TRBJ1-1	TRBV6-5	NA	CASSPYGQGNTEAFF	TGTGCCAGCAGCCCGTATGGGCAGGGTAACACTGAAGCTTTCTTT
NA	TRBJ2-1	TRBV6-5	TRBD1	CASAAGGSYNEQFF	TGTGCCAGCGCCGCAGGGGGTTCCTACAATGAGCAGTTCTTC
NA	TRBJ1-4	TRBV5-1	NA	CASSPGVRNEKLFF	TGCGCCAGCAGCCCGGGGGTCCGTAATGAAAAACTGTTTTTT
NA	TRBJ1-6	TRBV9	TRBD1	CASSPSKGQGNSPLHF	TGTGCCAGCAGCCCATCGAAGGGACAGGGAAATTCACCCCTCCACTTT
NA	TRBJ2-1	TRBV6-5	TRBD1	CASSSRGTGKQFF	TGTGCCAGCAGTTCCCGCGGGACAGGAAAACAGTTCTTC
NA	TRBJ2-7	TRBV9	TRBD1	CASSGRTGARGEQYF	TGTGCCAGCAGCGGACGAACAGGGGCCCGTGGAGAGCAGTACTTC
NA	TRBJ1-1	TRBV2	NA	CASSGQTNTEAFF	TGTGCCAGCAGTGGACAGACGAACACTGAAGCTTTCTTT
NA	TRBJ2-2	TRBV28	NA	CASSLSGGAAGELFF	TGTGCCAGCAGTTTATCTGGGGGCGCAGCCGGGGAGCTGTTTTTT
once	TRBJ1-1	TRBV5-1	NA	CASSSQGSGTEAFF	TGCGCCAGCAGCTCCCAGGGGTCGGGAACTGAAGCTTTCTTT
NA	TRBJ2-3	TRBV6-5	TRBD1	CASRAAQGADTQYF	TGTGCCAGCAGGGCTGCGCAGGGGGCCGATACGCAGTATTTT
NA	TRBJ1-1	TRBV10-3	NA	CAIIAGQGRGNTEAFF	TGTGCCATCATTGCGGGCCAGGGCAGGGGGAACACTGAAGCTTTCTTT
NA	TRBJ2-3	TRBV5-1	TRBD1	CASSSGQYTDTQYF	TGCGCCAGCAGCTCGGGACAGTACACAGATACGCAGTATTTT
NA	TRBJ1-3	TRBV9	NA	CASSLDAGGNTIYF	TGTGCCAGCAGCCTCGACGCGGGAGGAAACACCATATATTTT
once	TRBJ1-1	TRBV4-1	NA	CASSLPFGTEAFF	TGCGCCAGCAGCCTCCCGTTCGGCACTGAAGCTTTCTTT
NA	TRBJ2-7	TRBV9	TRBD2	CASSVASGTSYEQYF	TGTGCCAGCAGCGTAGCTAGCGGAACCTCCTACGAGCAGTACTTC
few	TRBJ2-4	TRBV4-1	TRBD2	CASSQTFIGTSGAKNIQYF	TGCGCCAGCAGCCAGACCTTTATCGGGACTAGCGGGGCTAAAAACATTCAGTACTTC
NA	TRBJ2-7	TRBV4-2	NA	CASSQGGNYEQYF	TGTGCCAGCAGCCAGGGGGGTAACTACGAGCAGTACTTC
NA	TRBJ2-7	TRBV27	TRBD1	CASSLGQGHYEQYF	TGTGCCAGCAGTCTGGGACAGGGCCACTACGAGCAGTACTTC
NA	TRBJ1-1	TRBV5-1	NA	CASSVTGGSAEAFF	TGCGCCAGCAGCGTGACAGGAGGTAGCGCTGAAGCTTTCTTT
NA	TRBJ2-5	TRBV5-1	NA	CASSLENRAQTQYF	TGCGCCAGCAGCTTGGAAAACAGGGCACAGACCCAGTACTTC
NA	TRBJ1-3	TRBV4-1	NA	CASSPNLLGGSGNTIYF	TGCGCCAGCAGCCCGAACCTCCTAGGGGGCTCTGGAAACACCATATATTTT
NA	TRBJ1-5	TRBV2	TRBD1	CASRGTGDQPQHF	TGTGCCAGCAGGGGGACAGGGGACCAGCCCCAGCATTTT
NA	TRBJ2-4	TRBV5-1	TRBD1	CASSRDRAGNIQYF	TGCGCCAGCAGTCGGGACAGGGCGGGGAACATTCAGTACTTC
NA	TRBJ2-7	TRBV9	NA	CASSVGLVGSEQYF	TGTGCCAGCAGCGTAGGGCTAGTTGGGTCCGAGCAGTACTTC
NA	TRBJ2-1	TRBV7-3	TRBD2	CASNSGGHPNEQFF	TGTGCCAGCAACAGCGGGGGGCATCCCAATGAGCAGTTCTTC
NA	TRBJ2-1	TRBV11-2	NA	CASSLGGSEQFF	TGTGCCAGCAGCTTAGGAGGGAGTGAGCAGTTCTTC
NA	TRBJ1-1	TRBV2	NA	CARTFRGGGTEAFF	TGTGCCAGGACTTTCAGGGGTGGAGGCACTGAAGCTTTCTTT
NA	TRBJ1-1	TRBV28	TRBD1	CASTTVGDRGGTEAFF	TGTGCCAGCACTACCGTAGGGGACAGGGGGGGCACTGAAGCTTTCTTT
NA	TRBJ2-1	TRBV9	TRBD2	CASSPHATSDPPGEQFF	TGTGCCAGCAGCCCTCACGCGACTAGCGATCCCCCGGGTGAGCAGTTCTTC
NA	TRBJ2-7	TRBV19	TRBD2	CATSKLAGGHRGYEQYF	TGTGCCACCTCAAAACTAGCGGGAGGACATAGGGGGTACGAGCAGTACTTC
NA	TRBJ1-4	TRBV29-1	NA	CSGGKGPEKLFF	TGCAGTGGGGGGAAGGGTCCTGAAAAACTGTTTTTT
once	TRBJ2-1	TRBV6-5	NA	CASSRIQGYNEQFF	TGTGCCAGCAGCCGAATCCAGGGCTACAATGAGCAGTTCTTC
NA	TRBJ2-3	TRBV7-3	NA	CASSLRFSGVDTQYF	TGTGCCAGCAGCCTGAGGTTTTCGGGAGTGGATACGCAGTATTTT
NA	TRBJ2-1	TRBV9	NA	CASSDRVGKGQFF	TGTGCCAGCAGCGACAGGGTGGGGAAAGGGCAGTTCTTC